These 25 T cell receptor beta chains were all obtained from the same sample, sequenced in a study of beta chain features in type 1 diabetes. General study points: Type 1 diabetes patients showed a moderate but significant shortening of TCRB CDR3s in all four CD4+ subsets.

For these receptors, no antigen is known. Sequencing targeted expressed TCRB transcripts, as all isolated RNA had been reverse transcribed. Assay: immunoSEQ multiplex PCR; the TCRdb copy retains only in-frame clones and omits some. The data hold hundreds of thousands of clones, with about 14% observed a single time. Input material: naive CD4+ T cells from blood. The receptors were gathered from a man in his late teens or twenties with type 1 diabetes.

V usage is TRBV5-6 and J usage is TRBJ1-5; weak D call: TRBD1 (6 bases). Trimming took 4 bases from V and 3 from J, leaving 11 bases between them. This CDR3 region has 14 residues. Germline V gives CDR1 SGHDT, CDR2 YYEEEE. CDR3 in DNA: TGTGCCAGCAGCAACAGGGAGAACAATCAGCCCCAGCATTTT. Protein product: CASSNRENNQPQHF.

The CDR3 loop reads CAYPRQGGANVLTF. As DNA, the CDR3 is TGTGCCTACCCCCGACAGGGTGGGGCCAACGTCCTGACTTTC. The chain recombines TRBV30 with TRBJ2-6; 7 nucleotides agree with TRBD1. This CDR3 has 14 residues. The junction had 6 bases not matched to a gene; V was cut back by 7 bases and J by 3 bases. CDR1 is GTSNPN, CDR2 SVGIG, per germline (reference sequence).

This clone has more than one count but fewer than ten. Other nucleotide sequences from this sample produce the same CDR3. The gene calls are TRBV20-1 and TRBJ1-2, with D perhaps TRBD1 (5 bases). The CDR3 runs to 11 residues. Germline CDR1 DFQATT, CDR2 SNEGSKA (reference sequence). Trimming stripped 5 bases from V and 5 bases from J, with 9 bases between. The CDR3: CSALGAYGYTF. CDR3 bases: TGCAGTGCTTTAGGGGCTTATGGCTACACCTTC.

The rearrangement joins TRBV18 to TRBJ2-4; D is unclear. This CDR3 region has 14 residues. Germline V lookup: CDR1 KGHSH, CDR2 LQKENI. Trimming pared 5 bases from V and 1 base from J, leaving 9 bases between. The CDR3 region is CASSGSVAKNIQYF. As DNA, the CDR3 is TGTGCCAGCTCAGGATCAGTTGCCAAAAACATTCAGTACTTC.

About this clone itself: The junction departs from germline at one end; a sequencing error may be responsible. This rearrangement joins TRBV7-7 to TRBJ2-1; 7 bases agree with TRBD1. CDR1 and CDR2 from the germline V gene are SSHAT and FNYEAQ (reference sequence). The CDR3 runs to 16 residues. The CDR3 here is CASSLRPPGQNNEQFF. CDR3 nucleotide sequence: TGTGCTAGCAGCTTAAGGCCCCCGGGACAGAACAATGAGCAGTTCTTC.

This chain uses TRBV18 with TRBJ1-2; a possible D gene is TRBD1 (6 bases). Looked up from germline, CDR1 is KGHSH and CDR2 is LQKENI. This CDR3 spans 14 amino acids. V lost 3 bases to trimming and J lost 4 bases, with 12 bases between them. The CDR3 DNA reads TGTGCCAGCTCACCTGTACAGGGCGTCTATGGCTACACCTTC. It yields the protein CASSPVQGVYGYTF.

The chain combines TRBV5-4 with TRBJ2-5; maybe TRBD2 (6 bases). CDR1 is SGHNT and CDR2 is YYREEE in the germline V gene (reference sequence). The CDR3 length is 15 residues. V was trimmed by 4 bases and J by 5 bases, leaving 18 bases between them. CDR3 sequence: CASSGGARVGETQYF. The CDR3 DNA reads TGTGCCAGCAGCGGAGGGGCCAGGGTAGGGGAGACCCAGTACTTC.

This clone was seen a few times. This chain uses TRBV5-1 with TRBJ2-3, with D unclear. Germline V lookup: CDR1 SGHRS, CDR2 YFSETQ. The ends were cut back, 1 base at V and 3 bases at J, with 6 bases in the middle. The CDR3 is made up of 13 amino acids. CDR3: CASSLLGTDTQYF. CDR3 nucleotide sequence: TGCGCCAGCAGCTTGCTGGGTACAGATACGCAGTATTTT.

This chain uses TRBV28 with TRBJ2-5; D is perhaps TRBD2 (5 bases). The V gene's germline CDR1 is MDHEN and CDR2 SYDVKM. The CDR3 length is 16 residues. Trimming left V 6 bases short and J 4 bases short, with 21 bases between. In nucleotides, the CDR3 is TGTGCCAGCAGCCTCGGGATAGCCGGGGTTGGAGAGACCCAGTACTTC. It encodes CASSLGIAGVGETQYF. Using reference TRBV28 and TRBJ2-5 for the parts outside the CDR3, the full variable domain is DVKVTQSSRYLVKRTGEKVFLECVQDMDHENMFWYRQDPGLGLRLIYFSYDVKMKEKGDIPEGYSVSREKKERFSLILESASTNQTSMYLCASSLGIAGVGETQYFGPGTRLLVL.

The chain carries TRBV19 and TRBJ1-5; weak D call: TRBD1 (6 bases). The CDR3 runs 15 residues. Trimming left V 7 bases short and J 2 bases short, with 15 bases between. Per germline, CDR1 LNHDA and CDR2 SQIVND (reference sequence). CDR3 sequence (DNA): TGTGCCAGTACCCCAAGACAGGTAGGCAATCAGCCCCAGCATTTT. Amino acids: CASTPRQVGNQPQHF.

This clone was counted between two and nine times. The rearrangement uses TRBV28 and TRBJ2-2, with TRBD2 as a possible D gene (6 bases). The V end lost 7 bases, the J end lost 6 bases, and 15 bases lay between the germline ends. CDR3 length: 14 residues. Germline CDR1 and CDR2: MDHEN and SYDVKM. The CDR3 protein is CASIGGSAAGELFF. Written as DNA, the CDR3 is TGTGCCAGCATTGGGGGGAGTGCCGCCGGGGAGCTGTTTTTT.

In its sample, this clone was seen a few times. The V and J genes are TRBV7-9 and TRBJ1-3; D unclear. The CDR3 extends over 14 amino acids. V gave up 8 bases and J gave up 0 bases, with 11 bases separating them. CDR1 is SEHNR and CDR2 is FQNEAQ in the germline V gene (reference sequence). The CDR3 DNA reads TGTGCCAGCGAACCGACGAACTCTGGAAACACCATATATTTT. Amino acid sequence: CASEPTNSGNTIYF.

This clone occurred a few times. The J gene is TRBJ2-1, the V gene TRBV5-1; D is ambiguous. V gave up 0 bases and J gave up 3 bases, with 7 bases separating them. Per germline, CDR1 SGHRS and CDR2 YFSETQ. The CDR3 sequence is 14 residues long. Here the CDR3 reads CASSLEHLYNEQFF. In DNA, the CDR3 is TGCGCCAGCAGCTTGGAACATCTCTACAATGAGCAGTTCTTC.

This clone was observed a handful of times. This specimen includes other DNA sequences encoding the same CDR3. The CDR3 nucleotides read TGCAGCGTTCTGGGACAGATGAACACTGAAGCTTTCTTT. This codes for CSVLGQMNTEAFF. The rearrangement links TRBV29-1 to TRBJ1-1; 7 bases agree with TRBD1. With V trimmed by 5 bases and J by 0 bases, 3 bases remained unmatched. This CDR3 is built from 13 residues. Germline V gene data show CDR1 as SQVTM and CDR2 as ANQGSEA.

This rearrangement joins TRBV18 to TRBJ2-3; 8 bases map to TRBD1. Looked up from germline, CDR1 is KGHSH and CDR2 is LQKENI. Trimming at V came to 3 bases and at J to 4 bases, leaving 9 bases not matched to a gene. The CDR3 length is 16 residues. This chain's CDR3 is CASSPSRQGISDTQYF. The CDR3 coding sequence is TGTGCCAGCTCACCCTCGCGACAGGGGATCTCAGATACGCAGTATTTT.

Only a few counts were recorded for this clone. V gene TRBV5-1 combines with J gene TRBJ2-7; unclear D gene. The ends were cut back, 7 bases at V and 2 bases at J, with 16 bases in the middle. Germline loops: CDR1 SGHRS, CDR2 YFSETQ. The CDR3 loop spans 14 amino acids. CDR3 DNA sequence: TGCGCCAGCGCCCAAGGACGGCTGGCCTACGAGCAGTACTTC. Amino acid sequence: CASAQGRLAYEQYF.

This clone was found a few times. This chain joins TRBV7-6 and TRBJ2-3; 8 nucleotides line up with TRBD1. V shed 5 bases, J shed 4 bases, and the junction held 5 bases outside the gene matches. Germline assignment: CDR1 SGHVS and CDR2 FNYEAQ. This CDR3 spans 14 amino acids. CDR3 nucleotides: TGTGCCAGCAGCACCCCGACAGGGGCAGATACGCAGTATTTT. It is translated as CASSTPTGADTQYF.

This clone was counted between two and nine times. The V call is TRBV12-5, the J call TRBJ2-2; D not certain. The CDR3 has 14 amino acids. Trimming took off 11 bases at V and 7 bases at J, with 20 bases between the two ends. The germline V gene encodes CDR1 LGHNT and CDR2 FRNRAP. CDR3 nucleotide sequence: TGTGCTTCTTCTCGGTCTGGTGGGAACGGGGAGCTGTTTTTT. As protein: CASSRSGGNGELFF.

Only a few counts were recorded for this clone. The V gene is TRBV6-5, the J gene TRBJ2-6; maybe TRBD2 (5 bases). The ends were cut back, 6 bases at V and 2 bases at J, with 8 bases in the middle. The CDR3 length is 14 residues. Germline V CDR1 and CDR2: MNHEY, SVGAGI. The CDR3 sequence: CASRRGPGANVLTF. In DNA, the CDR3 is TGTGCCAGCAGGAGAGGGCCTGGGGCCAACGTCCTGACTTTC.

The chain is built from TRBV5-1 and TRBJ2-3; D call uncertain. Germline CDR1 is SGHRS and CDR2 is YFSETQ. The CDR3 length is 15 residues. V lost 0 bases, J lost 1 base, and 9 bases lay in between. The CDR3: CASSLGGFGTDTQYF. The CDR3 coding sequence is TGCGCCAGCAGCTTGGGGGGATTCGGCACAGATACGCAGTATTTT.

In its sample, this clone was seen a few times. Other DNA sequences in this specimen translate into the identical CDR3. This rearrangement joins TRBV18 to TRBJ2-2; D gene unclear. Germline V gives CDR1 KGHSH, CDR2 LQKENI. The V and J ends lost 1 base and 1 base respectively, with 1 base between them. CDR3 length equals 13 residues. The CDR3 protein is CASSPLNTGELFF. As DNA, the CDR3 is TGTGCCAGCTCACCACTGAACACCGGGGAGCTGTTTTTT.

This rearrangement joins TRBV6-5 to TRBJ2-7; TRBD1 aligns across 9 bases. V was pared by 7 bases and J by 2 bases, with 6 bases of the junction left unmatched. CDR1 is MNHEY and CDR2 is SVGAGI in the germline V gene. The CDR3 totals 14 residues. The CDR3 DNA is TGTGCCAGCAAATGGGGACAGGGAGCCTACGAGCAGTACTTC. It specifies CASKWGQGAYEQYF.

CDR3 DNA: TGTGCATCGCGTGAATGGGGACAGTTAAATGAAAAACTGTTTTTT. Protein: CASREWGQLNEKLFF. V is TRBV30 and J is TRBJ1-4; 7 bases are a match to TRBD1. This CDR3 comprises 15 residues. CDR1 GTSNPN and CDR2 SVGIG come from the germline V gene (reference sequence).

The chain is built from TRBV9 and TRBJ2-7; D unclear. This CDR3 has 14 residues. Trimming removed 0 bases at V and 3 bases at J, with 10 bases between. CDR1 and CDR2 (germline): SGDLS, YYNGEE. CDR3 residues: CASSVDPQGYEQYF. The CDR3 DNA follows: TGTGCCAGCAGCGTAGACCCCCAAGGCTACGAGCAGTACTTC.

The CDR3 sequence: CASSLDRGSGGYEQYF. In nucleotides, the CDR3 is TGCGCCAGCAGCTTGGACAGAGGGAGCGGGGGTTACGAGCAGTACTTC. This chain connects TRBV5-1 to TRBJ2-7; 8 bases are a match to TRBD2. The CDR3 loop spans 16 amino acids. J gave up 4 bases and V 0 bases, and 9 bases lay outside the gene matches. Per the germline V gene, CDR1 is SGHRS and CDR2 is YFSETQ.